The 25 T cell receptor beta chains reported below all come from one sample, sequenced in a study of T cells in Graves' hyperthyroidism and ophthalmopathy. RNA transcripts served as the template for amplifying TCR beta CDR3 regions. Initially, a first-round RT-PCR of the TCR CDR3 employed the HTBI primer set. TCRdb re-called the multiplex PCR reads with MiXCR, one entry per CDR3 protein. The data show 300,000 to 450,000 distinct CDR3 sequences, roughly 13% seen once. Sequencing was done on a sample of blood. These receptors were obtained from a woman aged 18-30 years with Graves' hyperthyroidism.

About this clonotype: Sequence at one end of the junction differs from germline and may be a read error. The chain recombines TRBV5-4 with TRBJ1-6; no reliable D call. The CDR3 has 13 residues. Per germline, CDR1 SGHNT and CDR2 YYREEE (reference sequence). DNA for the CDR3: TGCGCCAGCTCGGGAAGATATAATTCACCCCTCCACTTT. This translates into CASSGRYNSPLHF.

In this sample, this clonotype turned up many times. V gene TRBV6-2 or TRBV6-3 combines with J gene TRBJ1-2; D is unresolved. The CDR3 has 14 amino acids. The germline V gene encodes CDR1 MNHEY and CDR2 SVGEGT. V was cut by 0 bases and J by 4 bases, with 9 bases left in between. DNA for the CDR3: TGTGCCAGCAGTTACTCGGGCCAGACCTATGGCTACACCTTC. Translating it yields CASSYSGQTYGYTF.

A remark on this clonotype: The germline gene is not matched at one end of the junction; a read error may be the cause. V usage is TRBV15 and J usage is TRBJ2-7, with TRBD2 matching 9 bases. Germline V gene data show CDR1 as LNHNV and CDR2 as YYDKDF (reference sequence). The CDR3 is 16 residues long. Here the CDR3 reads CPTSRDQAGGLYEQYF. The CDR3, as DNA: TGTCCCACCAGCAGAGATCAAGCGGGGGGACTCTACGAGCAGTACTTC. Looking up the rest from reference TRBV15 and TRBJ2-7 gives the full variable domain: DAMVIQNPRYQVTQFGKPVTLSCSQTLNHNVMYWYQQKSSQAPKLLFHYYDKDFNNEADTPDNFQSRRPNTSFCFLDIRSPGLGDTAMYLCPTSRDQAGGLYEQYFGPGTRLTVT.

This clonotype was counted only a few times. The chain is built from TRBV7-9 and TRBJ2-7, with D possibly being TRBD2 (5 bases). Germline CDR1 and CDR2: SEHNR and FQNEAQ (reference sequence). The V and J ends lost 4 bases and 7 bases respectively, with 14 bases between them. CDR3 length: 13 residues. CDR3 nucleotide sequence: TGTGCCAGCAGCTCCCCTACCGGGGTTGAGCAGTACTTC. It codes for CASSSPTGVEQYF.

This clonotype turned up a few times. The rearrangement links TRBV2 to TRBJ1-2, with 8 bases lining up with TRBD1. From germline, CDR1 is SNHLY and CDR2 FYNNEI. The CDR3 is 14 residues long. V shed 7 bases and J 3 bases; nucleotides not matched to a gene: 7. Written as DNA, the CDR3 is TGTGCCAGCAATCAGGGGGCGCTGGACTATGGCTACACCTTC. Its protein product is CASNQGALDYGYTF.

This clonotype showed up many times. This chain links TRBV3-1 with TRBJ2-7, with TRBD2 matching over 9 bases. Germline V lookup: CDR1 LGHDT, CDR2 YNNKEL (reference sequence). Unmatched junction bases numbered 6, after V lost 2 bases and J lost 1 base. The CDR3 consists of 16 residues. This CDR3 reads CASSQSSGRPSYEQYF. The CDR3 bases are TGTGCCAGCAGCCAAAGTAGCGGGAGACCGTCCTACGAGCAGTACTTC.

This clonotype appeared many times. V gene TRBV28 combines with J gene TRBJ1-2; D might be TRBD1 (5 bases). Germline values: CDR1 MDHEN, CDR2 SYDVKM. This CDR3 region has 14 residues. The V gene lost 5 bases and the J gene lost 3 bases, with 13 bases spanning the gap. The CDR3 DNA follows: TGTGCCAGCAGTATCCCTCCGACAGACTATGGCTACACCTTC. Translating it yields CASSIPPTDYGYTF.

The V call is TRBV6-2 or TRBV6-3, the J call TRBJ1-3; perhaps TRBD1 as D (5 bases). The CDR3 consists of 17 residues. Germline V CDR1 and CDR2: MNHEY, SVGEGT. Trimming cost V 2 bases and J 0 bases, with 14 bases left between them. Here the CDR3 reads CASSYAVRGFSGNTIYF. CDR3 bases: TGTGCCAGCAGTTACGCCGTTCGGGGGTTCTCTGGAAACACCATATATTTT.

This clonotype was picked up many times. The rearrangement joins TRBV7-3 to TRBJ2-3; D is perhaps TRBD1 (6 bases). V lost 4 bases, J lost 0 bases, and 23 bases lay in between. Germline values: CDR1 SGHTA, CDR2 FQGTGA. The CDR3 length is 19 residues. In DNA, the CDR3 is TGTGCCAGCAGCTCGTTACCCCGGACAGCTCAAGGAAGCACAGATACGCAGTATTTT. It encodes CASSSLPRTAQGSTDTQYF.

A note on this clonotype: This may be a read error: a much more frequent sequence differs by one nucleotide. The CDR3 does not end in the conserved phenylalanine or tryptophan, so this is likely a read error. The chain carries TRBV20-1 and TRBJ1-2; unclear D gene. Germline V CDR1 and CDR2: DFQATT, SNEGSKA (reference sequence). CDR3 length equals 13 residues. The ends were cut back, 0 bases at V and 0 bases at J, with 5 bases in the middle. The DNA for the CDR3 is TGCAGTGCTAGAGAGGAAGCTAACTATGGCTACACCTCC. Residues: CSAREEANYGYTS.

This clonotype was counted many times. The chain uses TRBV28 and TRBJ2-3; 7 bases line up with TRBD2. Germline V gene lookup returns CDR1 MDHEN and CDR2 SYDVKM. V shed 8 bases, J shed 2 bases, and the junction held 7 bases outside the gene matches. The CDR3 is made up of 14 amino acids. The CDR3 bases are TGTGCCAGCCCTCCTAGCGGATACACAGATACGCAGTATTTT. Encoded protein: CASPPSGYTDTQYF.

This clonotype was counted ten times or more. The chain joins TRBV7-2 to TRBJ2-1; 12 bases agree with TRBD2. This CDR3 is 18 amino acids long. V lost 5 bases to trimming and J lost 6 bases; unmatched junction nucleotides: 14. Germline CDR1 SGHTA, CDR2 FQGNSA. The chain's CDR3 is CASSPRLAGALARNEQFF. For the CDR3, the DNA is TGTGCCAGCAGCCCCCGACTAGCGGGGGCCTTAGCCCGCAATGAGCAGTTCTTC.

V and J are TRBV9 and TRBJ1-1; D is perhaps TRBD1 (5 bases). The V gene lost 0 bases and the J gene lost 11 bases, with 23 bases spanning the gap. CDR3 length equals 16 residues. From germline, CDR1 is SGDLS and CDR2 YYNGEE. Here the CDR3 DNA reads TGTGCCAGCAGCGTAGTAGGGACCCAATTCCCCGGAGGGGCTTTCTTT. This sequence encodes CASSVVGTQFPGGAFF.

This clonotype showed up many times. The chain is built from TRBV20-1 and TRBJ2-3; D gene ambiguous. The germline V gene has CDR1 DFQATT and CDR2 SNEGSKA (reference sequence). The CDR3 is 13 residues long. The V end was cut by 3 bases, the J end by 2 bases, with 9 bases between. CDR3 bases: TGCAGTGCTAGGGGTTTCCTCACAGATACGCAGTATTTT. Translated: CSARGFLTDTQYF.

This clonotype was observed many times. This chain joins TRBV12-3 or TRBV12-4 and TRBJ1-2; D is undetermined. CDR3 size: 11 residues. The V end lost 4 bases, the J end lost 4 bases, and 4 bases lay between the germline ends. The CDR3 DNA reads TGTGCCAGCAGTTCCGTCTATGGCTACACCTTC. It translates to CASSSVYGYTF.

This clonotype was recorded at least ten times. CDR3 loop: CASSLHSGQGAEAFF. In DNA, the CDR3 is TGTGCCAGCAGCTTACACTCTGGACAGGGAGCAGAAGCTTTCTTT. The chain recombines TRBV7-2 with TRBJ1-1, with 8 bases matching TRBD1. The CDR3 loop spans 15 amino acids. With V trimmed by 2 bases and J by 8 bases, 10 bases remained unmatched. The V gene's germline CDR1 is SGHTA and CDR2 FQGNSA.

In this sample, this clonotype turned up many times. This chain connects TRBV3-1 to TRBJ2-1; 8 nucleotides match TRBD1. From germline, CDR1 is LGHDT and CDR2 YNNKEL (reference sequence). Germline trimming cut 4 bases from V and 3 bases from J; bases unmatched to any gene: 5. The CDR3 contains 15 residues. CDR3 nucleotide sequence: TGTGCCAGCAGCCCCGGACAGGGTGTCTACAATGAGCAGTTCTTC. Translated, it gives CASSPGQGVYNEQFF.

This clonotype was counted many times. This chain joins TRBV28 and TRBJ1-5, with D maybe TRBD1 (6 bases). V was cut by 4 bases and J by 4 bases, with 14 bases left in between. Germline lookup yields CDR1 MDHEN and CDR2 SYDVKM. The CDR3 runs to 15 residues. CDR3 protein: CASSWYRVGNQPQHF. The CDR3 DNA follows: TGTGCCAGCAGTTGGTACAGGGTAGGGAATCAGCCCCAGCATTTT.

This clonotype was counted at least ten times. The genes are TRBV30 and TRBJ2-7; D is ambiguous. Trimming stripped 2 bases from V and 3 bases from J, with 5 bases between. The CDR3 runs to 11 residues. CDR1 and CDR2 (germline): GTSNPN, SVGIG (reference sequence). This chain's CDR3 is CAWSNSYEQYF. The DNA of the CDR3 is TGTGCCTGGAGTAACAGCTACGAGCAGTACTTC.

This clonotype has more than one count but fewer than ten. The chain links TRBV7-9 to TRBJ2-1; TRBD2 matches 8 bases. The CDR3 has 18 amino acids. Germline CDR1 and CDR2: SEHNR and FQNEAQ (reference sequence). V lost 3 bases to trimming and J lost 6 bases; unmatched junction nucleotides: 16. The CDR3 is CASSFGLSPAGAGNEQFF. In nucleotides, the CDR3 is TGTGCCAGCAGCTTCGGTCTCTCTCCAGCGGGAGCAGGCAATGAGCAGTTCTTC.

Notes on this clonotype: One base away lies a much larger clone, so this may be a sequencing read error. In DNA, the CDR3 is TGTGCCAGCAGCGATAGCGGGACAGTCTCCTACGAGCAGTACTTC. As protein: CASSDSGTVSYEQYF. The chain uses TRBV5-6 and TRBJ2-7, with D tentatively TRBD2 (8 bases). The germline V and J ends were trimmed by 4 bases and 0 bases, with 14 bases remaining between them. The CDR3 is made up of 15 amino acids. Germline assignment: CDR1 SGHDT and CDR2 YYEEEE.

This chain connects TRBV7-3 to TRBJ2-5; 13 nucleotides match TRBD2. V gave up 5 bases and J gave up 4 bases; unmatched junction bases: 7. Germline CDR1 SGHTA, CDR2 FQGTGA. CDR3 length: 16 residues. The DNA of the CDR3 is TGTGCCAGCAGCCTCGGGCGGACTAGCGGGAGAGAGACCCAGTACTTC. It specifies CASSLGRTSGRETQYF.

This clonotype was detected ten times or more. This rearrangement joins TRBV28 to TRBJ1-2; maybe TRBD1 (5 bases). The length of the CDR3 is 14 residues. CDR1 is MDHEN, CDR2 SYDVKM, per germline. V was trimmed by 8 bases and J by 7 bases, leaving 20 bases between them. CDR3 nucleotides: TGTGCCAGCTCCCCTGGGGAGGGGCGAGGTGGCTACACCTTC. Amino acids: CASSPGEGRGGYTF.

This clonotype was detected ten times or more. The chain is built from TRBV20-1 and TRBJ1-5; unclear D gene. V was clipped by 6 bases and J by 3 bases, with 15 bases between them. The CDR3 has 14 residues. Germline CDR1 and CDR2: DFQATT and SNEGSKA (reference sequence). CDR3 sequence (DNA): TGCAGTGCCACCCCTCGGACGGTCAATCAGCCCCAGCATTTT. It translates to CSATPRTVNQPQHF.

This clonotype was found a few times. CDR3 residues: CSAWGVTGNPPLHF. The CDR3 nucleotides are TGCAGTGCTTGGGGAGTAACGGGCAATCCACCCCTCCACTTT. The chain couples TRBV20-1 to TRBJ1-6; D unresolved. V dropped 5 bases and J dropped 11 bases, with 19 bases sitting between them. The CDR3 totals 14 residues. The germline CDR1 and CDR2 sequences are DFQATT and SNEGSKA (reference sequence).